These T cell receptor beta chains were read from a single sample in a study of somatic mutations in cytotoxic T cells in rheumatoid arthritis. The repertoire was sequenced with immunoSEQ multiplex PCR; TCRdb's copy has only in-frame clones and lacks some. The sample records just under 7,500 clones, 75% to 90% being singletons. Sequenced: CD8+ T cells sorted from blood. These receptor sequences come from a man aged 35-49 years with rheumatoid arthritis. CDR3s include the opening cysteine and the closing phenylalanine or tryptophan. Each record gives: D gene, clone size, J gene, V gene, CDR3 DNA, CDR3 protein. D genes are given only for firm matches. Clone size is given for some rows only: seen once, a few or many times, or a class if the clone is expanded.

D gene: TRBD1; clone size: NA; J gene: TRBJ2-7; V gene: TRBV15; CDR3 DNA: TGTGCCACCAGACGGGACAGGGGTACGGACGAGCAGTACTTC; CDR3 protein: CATRRDRGTDEQYF
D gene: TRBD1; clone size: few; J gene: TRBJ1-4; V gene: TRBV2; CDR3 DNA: TGTGCCAGCAGTGAAGAGGGACAGAGTAATGAAAAACTGTTTTTT; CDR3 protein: CASSEEGQSNEKLFF
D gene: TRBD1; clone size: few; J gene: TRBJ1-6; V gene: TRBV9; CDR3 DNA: TGTGCCAGCAGCGGAACAGGGGGCCTTTCTAATTCACCCCTCCACTTT; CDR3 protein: CASSGTGGLSNSPLHF
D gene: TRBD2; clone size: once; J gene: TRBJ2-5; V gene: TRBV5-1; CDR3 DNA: TGCGCCAGCAGCTTGGAGCCAGCGGGAGCCCAAGAGACCCAGTACTTC; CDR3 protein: CASSLEPAGAQETQYF
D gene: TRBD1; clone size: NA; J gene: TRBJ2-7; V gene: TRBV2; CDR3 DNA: TGTGCCAGCAGTGAAGCGCTCTACAACTCACAGGGGTACGAGCAGTACTTC; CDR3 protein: CASSEALYNSQGYEQYF
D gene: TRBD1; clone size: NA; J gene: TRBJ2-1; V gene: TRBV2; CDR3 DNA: TGTGCCAGCAGGGCCCCGGGACAGAACTACAATGAGCAGTTCTTC; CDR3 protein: CASRAPGQNYNEQFF
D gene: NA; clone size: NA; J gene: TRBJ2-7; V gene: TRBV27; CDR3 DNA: TGTGCCAGCAGTTTGGGGCAGCCTCCGGACGAGCAGTACTTC; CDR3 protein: CASSLGQPPDEQYF
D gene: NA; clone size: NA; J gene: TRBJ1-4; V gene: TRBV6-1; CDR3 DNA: TGTGCCAGCAGTGACCCAGGGGTCCTCCCAACTAATGAAAAACTGTTTTTT; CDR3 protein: CASSDPGVLPTNEKLFF
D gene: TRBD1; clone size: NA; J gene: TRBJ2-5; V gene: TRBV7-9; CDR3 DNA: TGTGCCAGCAGCCACGGACAGGGGTGGCAGGAGACCCAGTACTTC; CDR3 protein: CASSHGQGWQETQYF
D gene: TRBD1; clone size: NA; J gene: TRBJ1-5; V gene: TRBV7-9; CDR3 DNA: TGTGCCAGCAGCCAGGGGGTAAATAGCAATCAGCCCCAGCATTTT; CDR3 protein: CASSQGVNSNQPQHF
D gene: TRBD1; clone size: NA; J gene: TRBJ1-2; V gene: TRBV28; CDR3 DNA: TGTGCCAGCAGTTTACTACAGGGGGATGGCTACACCTTC; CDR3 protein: CASSLLQGDGYTF
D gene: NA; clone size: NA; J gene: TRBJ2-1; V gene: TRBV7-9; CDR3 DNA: TGTGCCAGCAGCTTTTTACCCCAGGATGAGCAGTTCTTC; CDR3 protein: CASSFLPQDEQFF
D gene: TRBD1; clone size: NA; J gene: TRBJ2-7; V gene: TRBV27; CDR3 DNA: TGTGCCAGCAGTTCGAGACAGGGCTACGAGCAGTACTTC; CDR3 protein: CASSSRQGYEQYF
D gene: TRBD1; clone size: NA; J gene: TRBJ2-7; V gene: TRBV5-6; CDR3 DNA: TGTGCCAGCAGCTTGACAGGGGATCCCTACGAGCAGTACTTC; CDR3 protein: CASSLTGDPYEQYF
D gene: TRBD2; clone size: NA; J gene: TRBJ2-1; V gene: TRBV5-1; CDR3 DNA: TGCGCCAGCAGTCTAGCGGGGTCCAATGAGCAGTTCTTC; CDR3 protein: CASSLAGSNEQFF
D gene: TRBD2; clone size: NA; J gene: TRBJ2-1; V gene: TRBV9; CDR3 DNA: TGTGCCAGCAGCGTAGGCGGGGGGAATTACAATGAGCAGTTCTTC; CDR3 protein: CASSVGGGNYNEQFF
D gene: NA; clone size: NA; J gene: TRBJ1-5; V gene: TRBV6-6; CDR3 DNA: TGTGCCAGCAGTTTCTTGACAGATAGCAATCAGCCCCAGCATTTT; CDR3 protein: CASSFLTDSNQPQHF
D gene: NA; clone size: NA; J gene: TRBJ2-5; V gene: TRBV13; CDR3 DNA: TGTGCCAGCAGCTTACGAACGGGGAAAGAGACCCAGTACTTC; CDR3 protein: CASSLRTGKETQYF
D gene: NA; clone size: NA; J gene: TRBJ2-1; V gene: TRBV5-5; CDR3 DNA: TGTGCCAGCAGCCGCCAAGGGGGGGCGGGCGATGAGCAGTTCTTC; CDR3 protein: CASSRQGGAGDEQFF
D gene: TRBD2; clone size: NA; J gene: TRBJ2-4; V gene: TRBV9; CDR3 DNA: TGTGCCAGCAGCCCTGGGGGGGGGAGCCCGGGTATTCAGTACTTC; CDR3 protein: CASSPGGGSPGIQYF
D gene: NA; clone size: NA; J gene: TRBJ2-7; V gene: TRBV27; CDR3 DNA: TGTGCCAGCAGTTTACTTGGCGGCGAGCAGTACTTC; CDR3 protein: CASSLLGGEQYF
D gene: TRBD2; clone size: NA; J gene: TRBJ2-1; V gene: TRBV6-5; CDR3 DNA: TGTGCCAGCAGTTACGGGGTAGCGGGGGGCTACAATGAGCAGTTCTTC; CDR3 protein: CASSYGVAGGYNEQFF
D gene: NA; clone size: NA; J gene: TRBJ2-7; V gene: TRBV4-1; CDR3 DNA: TGCGCCAGCAGCCAAGAGCAGGGGTACGAGCAGTACTTC; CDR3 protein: CASSQEQGYEQYF
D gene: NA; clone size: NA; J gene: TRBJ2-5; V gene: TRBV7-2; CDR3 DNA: TGTGCCAGCAGCTTAGATGCGGGGGCCCAAGAGACCCAGTACTTC; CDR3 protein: CASSLDAGAQETQYF
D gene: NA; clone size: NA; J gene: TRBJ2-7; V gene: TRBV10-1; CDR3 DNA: TGCGCCAGTGGGACTTCCTACGAGCAGTACTTC; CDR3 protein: CASGTSYEQYF
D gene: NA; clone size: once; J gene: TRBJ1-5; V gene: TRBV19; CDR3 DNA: TGTGCCAGTAGTATAGGGGCCTATAGCAATCAGCCCCAGCATTTT; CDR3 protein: CASSIGAYSNQPQHF